The T cell receptor beta chain described here comes from a study of T cell clones after liver transplantation. Turning to the study itself: TCRbeta sequencing after a pre-transplant mixed lymphocyte reaction identified graft-donor-reactive clones, later tracked in post-transplant blood.

Sequenced by immunoSEQ multiplex PCR; TCRdb stores in-frame clones only, minus some. The sample has about 51,000 clones, about 67% seen once. This clone has just a few counts. CD3+CD4+ and CD3+CD8+ cells were FACS-sorted from thawed unstimulated PBMCs. Germline CDR1 is LNHDA and CDR2 is SQIVND (reference sequence). V was pared by 2 bases and J by 4 bases, with 12 bases between. The CDR3 has 15 residues. Sequenced here: CD4+ T cells from blood, sampled more than 52 months after liver transplant. The chain couples TRBV19 to TRBJ1-5, with D unresolved. The TCR originated in a human patient who received a liver transplant. Part of the T cells may come from the graft donor. The CDR3 bases are TGTGCCAGTAGTATAAACTGGGAGGGTAATCAGCCCCAGCATTTT. Its protein product is CASSINWEGNQPQHF. The full variable domain, completed using reference TRBV19 and TRBJ1-5, is DGGITQSPKYLFRKEGQNVTLSCEQNLNHDAMYWYRQDPGQGLRLIYYSQIVNDFQKGDIAEGYSVSREKKESFPLTVTSAQKNPTAFYLCASSINWEGNQPQHFGDGTRLSIL.